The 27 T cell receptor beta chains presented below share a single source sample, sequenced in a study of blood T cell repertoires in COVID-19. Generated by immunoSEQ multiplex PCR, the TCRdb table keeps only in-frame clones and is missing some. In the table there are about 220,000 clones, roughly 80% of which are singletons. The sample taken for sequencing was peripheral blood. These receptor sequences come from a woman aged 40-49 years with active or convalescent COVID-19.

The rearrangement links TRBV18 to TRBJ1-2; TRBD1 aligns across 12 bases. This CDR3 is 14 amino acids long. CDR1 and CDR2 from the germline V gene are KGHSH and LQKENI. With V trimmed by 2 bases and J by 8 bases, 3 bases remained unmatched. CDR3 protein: CASSPGTGGPGYTF. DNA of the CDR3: TGTGCCAGCTCACCAGGGACAGGGGGCCCGGGCTACACCTTC. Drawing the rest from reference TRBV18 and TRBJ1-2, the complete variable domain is NAGVMQNPRHLVRRRGQEARLRCSPMKGHSHVYWYRQLPEEGLKFMVYLQKENIIDESGMPKERFSAEFPKEGPSILRIQQVVRGDSAAYFCASSPGTGGPGYTFGSGTRLTVV.

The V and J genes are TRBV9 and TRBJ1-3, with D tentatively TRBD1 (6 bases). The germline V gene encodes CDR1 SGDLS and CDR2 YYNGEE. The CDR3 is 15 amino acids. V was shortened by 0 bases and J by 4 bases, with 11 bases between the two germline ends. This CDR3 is CASSVEQGAGNTIYF. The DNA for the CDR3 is TGTGCCAGCAGCGTAGAACAGGGTGCCGGAAACACCATATATTTT.

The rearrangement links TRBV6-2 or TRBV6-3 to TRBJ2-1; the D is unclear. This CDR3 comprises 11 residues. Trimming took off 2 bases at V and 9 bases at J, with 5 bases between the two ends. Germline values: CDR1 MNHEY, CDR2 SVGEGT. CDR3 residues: CASSYGGEQFF. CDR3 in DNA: TGTGCCAGCAGTTACGGCGGTGAGCAGTTCTTC.

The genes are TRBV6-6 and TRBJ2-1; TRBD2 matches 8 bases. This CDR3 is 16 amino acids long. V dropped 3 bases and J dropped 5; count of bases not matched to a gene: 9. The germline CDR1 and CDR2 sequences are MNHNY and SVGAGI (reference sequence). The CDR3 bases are TGTGCCAGCAGTTATAAGGCTAGCGGGTATGACAATGAGCAGTTCTTC. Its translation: CASSYKASGYDNEQFF.

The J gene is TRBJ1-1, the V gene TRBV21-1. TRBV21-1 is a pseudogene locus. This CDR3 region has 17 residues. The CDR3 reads CASTQNEASKVGTEAFF. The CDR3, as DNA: TGTGCCAGCACCCAAAACGAAGCGAGTAAAGTAGGCACTGAAGCTTTCTTT.

The CDR3 DNA reads TGTGCCAGTAGTCGGTTAGGGGAATCTAACTATGGCTACACCTTC. Translation gives CASSRLGESNYGYTF. The chain employs TRBV19 and TRBJ1-2; the D gene is possibly TRBD1 (5 bases). The CDR3 has 15 amino acids. CDR1 is LNHDA, CDR2 SQIVND, per germline (reference sequence). V was cut by 5 bases and J by 0 bases, with 13 bases left in between.

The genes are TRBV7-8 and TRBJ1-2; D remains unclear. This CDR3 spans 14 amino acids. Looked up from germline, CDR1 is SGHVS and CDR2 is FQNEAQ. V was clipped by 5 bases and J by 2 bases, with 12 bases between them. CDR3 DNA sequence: TGTGCCAGCAGCCCCGGCGCCGGGAACTATGGCTACACCTTC. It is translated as CASSPGAGNYGYTF.

The DNA of the CDR3 is TGTGCCAGCAGCCAAGTTTGGGGACAGGGGAATCGAGAGACCCAGTACTTC. This gives the protein CASSQVWGQGNRETQYF. The V gene is TRBV3-1 (or the pseudogene TRBV3-2), the J gene TRBJ2-5; 10 bases align to TRBD1. The V and J ends lost 1 base and 4 bases, in that order; junction bases with no gene match: 9. The CDR3 totals 17 residues. Germline CDR1 is LGHDT and CDR2 is YNNKEL (reference sequence).

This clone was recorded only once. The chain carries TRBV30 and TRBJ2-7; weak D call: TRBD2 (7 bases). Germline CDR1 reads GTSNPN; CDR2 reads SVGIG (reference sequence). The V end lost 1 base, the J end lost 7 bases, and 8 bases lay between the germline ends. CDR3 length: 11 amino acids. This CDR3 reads CAWSEGGEQYF. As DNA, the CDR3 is TGTGCCTGGAGTGAGGGGGGGGAGCAGTACTTC.

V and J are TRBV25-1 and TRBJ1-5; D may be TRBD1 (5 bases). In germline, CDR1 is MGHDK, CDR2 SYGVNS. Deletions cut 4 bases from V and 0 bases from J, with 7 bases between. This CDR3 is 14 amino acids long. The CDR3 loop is CASSGQFSNQPQHF. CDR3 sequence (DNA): TGTGCCAGCAGTGGACAGTTTAGCAATCAGCCCCAGCATTTT.

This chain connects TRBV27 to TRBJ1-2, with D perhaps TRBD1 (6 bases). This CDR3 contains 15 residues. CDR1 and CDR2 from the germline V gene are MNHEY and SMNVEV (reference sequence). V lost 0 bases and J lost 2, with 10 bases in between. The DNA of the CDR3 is TGTGCCAGCAGTTTATCTTGGACAGCGAACTATGGCTACACCTTC. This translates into CASSLSWTANYGYTF.

CDR3 nucleotide sequence: TGTGCCAGCAGTGACCGGACTAGCGGGAACTACGAGCAGTACTTC. It translates to CASSDRTSGNYEQYF. The chain combines TRBV6-1 with TRBJ2-7; 12 bases map to TRBD2. This CDR3 spans 15 amino acids. Trimming removed 3 bases from V and 3 bases from J; junction bases left unmatched: 3. The germline V gene encodes CDR1 MNHNS and CDR2 SASEGT.

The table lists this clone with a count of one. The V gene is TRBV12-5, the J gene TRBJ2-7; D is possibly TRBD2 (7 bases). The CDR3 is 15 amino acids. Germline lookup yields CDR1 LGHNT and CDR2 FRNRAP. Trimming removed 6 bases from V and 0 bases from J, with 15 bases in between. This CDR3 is CASGNPRGGSYEQYF. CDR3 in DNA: TGTGCTAGTGGCAATCCGAGGGGGGGCTCCTACGAGCAGTACTTC. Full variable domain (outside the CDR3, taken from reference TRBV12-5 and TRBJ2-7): DARVTQTPRHKVTEMGQEVTMRCQPILGHNTVFWYRQTMMQGLELLAYFRNRAPLDDSGMPKDRFSAEMPDATLATLKIQPSEPRDSAVYFCASGNPRGGSYEQYFGPGTRLTVT.

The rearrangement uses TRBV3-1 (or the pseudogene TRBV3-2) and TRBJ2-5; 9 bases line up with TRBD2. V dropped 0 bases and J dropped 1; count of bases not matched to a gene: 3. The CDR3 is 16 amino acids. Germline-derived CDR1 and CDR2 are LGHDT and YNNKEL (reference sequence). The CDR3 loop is CASSQESGGIQETQYF. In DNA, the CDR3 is TGTGCCAGCAGCCAAGAGAGCGGGGGGATCCAAGAGACCCAGTACTTC.

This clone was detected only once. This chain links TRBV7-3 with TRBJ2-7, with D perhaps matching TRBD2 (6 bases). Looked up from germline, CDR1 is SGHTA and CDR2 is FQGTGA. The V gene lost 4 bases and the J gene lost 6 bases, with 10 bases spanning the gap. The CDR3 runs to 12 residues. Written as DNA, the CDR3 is TGTGCCAGCAGCTCGGACGGGGGCGAGCAGTACTTC. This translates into CASSSDGGEQYF.

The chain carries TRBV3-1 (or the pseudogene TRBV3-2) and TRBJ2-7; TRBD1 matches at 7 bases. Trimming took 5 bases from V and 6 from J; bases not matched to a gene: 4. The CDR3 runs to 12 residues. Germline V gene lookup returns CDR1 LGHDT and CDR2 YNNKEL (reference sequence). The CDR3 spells CASSNRGGEQYF. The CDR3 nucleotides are TGTGCCAGCAGCAACAGGGGTGGCGAGCAGTACTTC.

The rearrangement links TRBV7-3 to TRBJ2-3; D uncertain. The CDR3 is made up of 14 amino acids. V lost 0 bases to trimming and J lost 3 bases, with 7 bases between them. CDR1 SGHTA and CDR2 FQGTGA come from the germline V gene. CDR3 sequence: CASSLTGQTDTQYF. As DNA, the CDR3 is TGTGCCAGCAGCTTAACTGGGCAAACAGATACGCAGTATTTT.

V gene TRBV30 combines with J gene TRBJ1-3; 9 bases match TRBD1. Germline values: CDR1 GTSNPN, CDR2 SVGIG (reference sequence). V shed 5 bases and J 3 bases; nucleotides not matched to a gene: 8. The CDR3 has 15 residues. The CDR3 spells CAWGLGGQGGNTIYF. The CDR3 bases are TGTGCCTGGGGCCTAGGGGGACAGGGTGGAAACACCATATATTTT.

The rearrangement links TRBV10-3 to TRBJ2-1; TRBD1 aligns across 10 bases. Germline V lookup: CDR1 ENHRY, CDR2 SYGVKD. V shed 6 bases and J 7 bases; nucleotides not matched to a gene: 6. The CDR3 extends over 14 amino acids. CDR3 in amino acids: CAIRPGQGGNEQFF. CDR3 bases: TGTGCCATCAGACCCGGACAGGGGGGGAATGAGCAGTTCTTC.

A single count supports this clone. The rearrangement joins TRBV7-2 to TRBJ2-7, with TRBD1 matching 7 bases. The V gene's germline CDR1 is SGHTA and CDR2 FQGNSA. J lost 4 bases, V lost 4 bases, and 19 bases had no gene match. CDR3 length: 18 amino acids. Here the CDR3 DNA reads TGTGCCAGCAGCTCCGAGGCGGTGTCGAGACAGGGAAGGTACGAGCAGTACTTC. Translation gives CASSSEAVSRQGRYEQYF.

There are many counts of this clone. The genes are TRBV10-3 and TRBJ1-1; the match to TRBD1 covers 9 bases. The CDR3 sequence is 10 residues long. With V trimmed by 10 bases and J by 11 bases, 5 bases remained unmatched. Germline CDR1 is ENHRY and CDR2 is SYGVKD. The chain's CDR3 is CATGQGGAFF. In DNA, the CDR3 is TGTGCCACGGGACAGGGTGGCGCTTTCTTT.

Written as DNA, the CDR3 is TGTGCCAGCAGTTGGACTAGCGAGTACGAGCAGTACTTC. Its translation is CASSWTSEYEQYF. This rearrangement joins TRBV27 to TRBJ2-7; 9 bases map to TRBD2. The CDR3 extends over 13 amino acids. Germline CDR1 is MNHEY and CDR2 is SMNVEV (reference sequence). V was clipped by 4 bases and J by 4 bases; unmatched bases: 2.

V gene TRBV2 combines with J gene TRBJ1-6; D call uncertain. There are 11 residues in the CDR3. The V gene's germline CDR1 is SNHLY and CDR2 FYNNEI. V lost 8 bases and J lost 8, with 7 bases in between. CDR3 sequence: CASVRDSPLHF. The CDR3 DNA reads TGTGCCAGCGTTCGAGATTCACCCCTCCACTTT. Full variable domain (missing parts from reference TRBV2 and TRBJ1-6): EPEVTQTPSHQVTQMGQEVILRCVPISNHLYFYWYRQILGQKVEFLVSFYNNEISEKSEIFDDQFSVERPDGSNFTLKIRSTKLEDSAMYFCASVRDSPLHFGNGTRLTVT.

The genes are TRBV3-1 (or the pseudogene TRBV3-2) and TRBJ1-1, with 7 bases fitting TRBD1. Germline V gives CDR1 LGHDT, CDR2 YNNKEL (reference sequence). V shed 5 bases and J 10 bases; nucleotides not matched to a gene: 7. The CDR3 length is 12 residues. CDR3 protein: CASSSHQGGAFF. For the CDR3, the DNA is TGTGCCAGCAGCTCCCACCAGGGGGGAGCTTTCTTT.

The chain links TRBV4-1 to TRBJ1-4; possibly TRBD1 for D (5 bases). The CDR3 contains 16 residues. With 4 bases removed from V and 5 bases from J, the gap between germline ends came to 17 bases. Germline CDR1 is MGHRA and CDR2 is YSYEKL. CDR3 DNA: TGCGCCAGCAGCCGCTTACAGGTCGTATTAAATGAAAAACTGTTTTTT. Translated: CASSRLQVVLNEKLFF.

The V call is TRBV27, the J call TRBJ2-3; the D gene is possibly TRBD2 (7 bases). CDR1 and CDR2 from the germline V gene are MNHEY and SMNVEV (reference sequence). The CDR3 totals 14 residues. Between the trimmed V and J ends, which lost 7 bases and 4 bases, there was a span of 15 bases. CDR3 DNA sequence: TGTGCCAGCACCCCGGGCGGGGGCCCAGATACGCAGTATTTT. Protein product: CASTPGGGPDTQYF.

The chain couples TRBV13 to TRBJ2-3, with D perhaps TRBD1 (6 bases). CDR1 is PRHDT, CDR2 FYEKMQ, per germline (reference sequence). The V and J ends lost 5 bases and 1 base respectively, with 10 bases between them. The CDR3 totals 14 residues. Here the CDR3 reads CASSPRTGTDTQYF. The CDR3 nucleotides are TGTGCCAGCAGCCCCCGGACAGGCACAGATACGCAGTATTTT.